This is a list of T cell receptor beta chains from one sample in a study of blood T cell repertoires in COVID-19. TCRdb keeps only in-frame clones here, not all; method: immunoSEQ multiplex PCR. The sample lists approximately 250,000 clones, around 85% occurring once. The sequenced sample consisted of PBMCs or T cells enriched from blood (not recorded which). The receptors originated from a woman aged 50 to 60 with acute COVID-19. The CDR3 runs from the conserved cysteine through the conserved F or W. A D gene is named only where the DNA matches it firmly. Expanded clones are given a class, and other clones once, few, many or no size at all.

TGTGCCTGGAAACGAGGGGGTGAAAAACTGTTTTTT	CAWKRGGEKLFF	-	-	TRBV30	TRBJ1-4
TGTGCCAGCAGCCTAGCGGGGGGGGACTACGAGCAGTACTTC	CASSLAGGDYEQYF	-	TRBD2	TRBV6-2/TRBV6-3	TRBJ2-7
TGTGCCAGCAGCCCCGAGGAGGGGGGGAGGACTGAAGCTTTCTTT	CASSPEEGGRTEAFF	-	-	TRBV3-1/TRBV3-2	TRBJ1-1
TGTGCCAGTAGTATAGTCGGACAGGGGGCCTATGGCTACACCTTC	CASSIVGQGAYGYTF	-	TRBD1	TRBV19	TRBJ1-2
TGTGCCAGCAGCGTTATCTTAGGGGACACTGAAGCTTTCTTT	CASSVILGDTEAFF	-	-	TRBV9	TRBJ1-1
TGTGCCAGCAGCCAAGGGACAGATCAGCCCCAGCATTTT	CASSQGTDQPQHF	-	-	TRBV4-2	TRBJ1-5
TGTGCCAGCAGCTTAGCGTGGGGGGAGGACACTGAAGCTTTCTTT	CASSLAWGEDTEAFF	-	-	TRBV7-6	TRBJ1-1
TGTGCCATCAGGGGCACGGGGGGCTATGGCTACACCTTC	CAIRGTGGYGYTF	-	-	TRBV10-3	TRBJ1-2
TGTGCCAGCAGCTTAGCCGTAGCGGGGGCGAACACCGGGGAGCTGTTTTTT	CASSLAVAGANTGELFF	-	TRBD2	TRBV7-9	TRBJ2-2
TGCGCCAGCAGCTCCGAACCGGGGGGTTCCTACGAGCAGTACTTC	CASSSEPGGSYEQYF	-	TRBD2	TRBV5-1	TRBJ2-7
TGTGCCAGCAGCTTAAGGGGGATGGATGGCTACACCTTC	CASSLRGMDGYTF	-	-	TRBV11-2	TRBJ1-2
TGTGCCAGCAGCTGGTTAGGGACAGGGGTTAGGAACACTGAAGCTTTCTTT	CASSWLGTGVRNTEAFF	-	TRBD1	TRBV7-2	TRBJ1-1
TGCAGTGCCAGACAGGGTACTGAAGCTTTCTTT	CSARQGTEAFF	-	TRBD1	TRBV20-1	TRBJ1-1
TGTGCCAGCAGTCCTCCCGGCGGTCTCGGTCAGCCCCAGCATTTT	CASSPPGGLGQPQHF	-	-	TRBV6-5	TRBJ1-5
TGTGCCAGCAGCCCCTTTGGGCAATATGGCTACACCTTC	CASSPFGQYGYTF	-	-	TRBV9	TRBJ1-2
TGTGCCAGCAGCGTCCGACAGGGCGATGGAAGGACCATATATTTT	CASSVRQGDGRTIYF	-	TRBD1	TRBV5-6	TRBJ1-3
TGTGCCAGCAGCTGGGGGACAGGGATGAACACTGAAGCTTTCTTT	CASSWGTGMNTEAFF	once	TRBD1	TRBV7-2	TRBJ1-1
TGTGCCAGCAGCGTAGGCGGGACAGAGGGGATCACTGAAGCTTTCTTT	CASSVGGTEGITEAFF	-	TRBD1	TRBV9	TRBJ1-1
TGTGCCACCAGTGACCCTACAGGGGGTTCCTACAATGAGCAGTTCTTC	CATSDPTGGSYNEQFF	once	TRBD1	TRBV24-1	TRBJ2-1
TGTGCCAGCAGTTACTCGCAGAGCACAGATACGCAGTATTTT	CASSYSQSTDTQYF	-	-	TRBV6-5	TRBJ2-3
TGCGCCAGCAGCTTTGGTGGACAAGTTCGAATGGGCACTGAAGCTTTCTTT	CASSFGGQVRMGTEAFF	once	-	TRBV5-1	TRBJ1-1
TGTGCCACCCATGGGACAGGGGGATCAGATACGCAGTATTTT	CATHGTGGSDTQYF	-	TRBD1	TRBV10-3	TRBJ2-3
TGTGCCAGTAGTTCCGGACAGGGACAGCGGTATGGCTACACCTTC	CASSSGQGQRYGYTF	-	TRBD1	TRBV19	TRBJ1-2
TGTGCCAGCAGAGGGGACAGAGGTCAGCCCCAGCATTTT	CASRGDRGQPQHF	once	TRBD1	TRBV2	TRBJ1-5
TGTGCCAGCAGCCCACAGGAGCATGGCTACACCTTC	CASSPQEHGYTF	-	-	TRBV6-5	TRBJ1-2
TGTGCCAGCCGGGACAGGTTGAATAGCAATCAGCCCCAGCATTTT	CASRDRLNSNQPQHF	once	TRBD1	TRBV2	TRBJ1-5
TGTGCCAGCATTACAACACCCAACTATGGCTACACCTTC	CASITTPNYGYTF	few	-	TRBV6-6	TRBJ1-2
TGTGCCAGTAGTGCAGGGGCCAGGACAGGGAACTACGAGCAGTACTTC	CASSAGARTGNYEQYF	-	TRBD1	TRBV19	TRBJ2-7
TGTGCCAGCAGCCCACAGAGATCTGGAAACACCATATATTTT	CASSPQRSGNTIYF	-	-	TRBV7-2	TRBJ1-3
TGCGCCAGCAGTGAGTCCATCAGGGTTGGCTACACCTTC	CASSESIRVGYTF	once	-	TRBV10-2	TRBJ1-2
TGCGCCAGCAGCCCTGGGACAGGGGGCCTCTACACCTTC	CASSPGTGGLYTF	-	TRBD1	TRBV5-1	TRBJ1-2
TGTGCCTGGAGTGGCCAGAATAATTCACCCCTCCACTTT	CAWSGQNNSPLHF	-	-	TRBV30	TRBJ1-6
TGTGCCAGCAGCGGACAGGAGGTACAGCCCCAGCATTTT	CASSGQEVQPQHF	once	TRBD1	TRBV12-3/TRBV12-4	TRBJ1-5
TGTGCCAGCAGCTTACCACAGGGGGGAGGGACTGAAGCTTTCTTT	CASSLPQGGGTEAFF	-	TRBD1	TRBV5-4	TRBJ1-1
TGTGCCAGCAGACAGGGGTCCCCGAATCAGCCCCAGCATTTT	CASRQGSPNQPQHF	-	-	TRBV21-1	TRBJ1-5
TGCGCCAGCAGCTTGGGGGACACGGGTAACACTGAAGCTTTCTTT	CASSLGDTGNTEAFF	-	-	TRBV5-1	TRBJ1-1
TGTGCCAGCTCACCCGAAGGCGGGGTGGATCGGGAGCTGTTTTTT	CASSPEGGVDRELFF	-	-	TRBV18	TRBJ2-2
TGTGCCAGCAGTTATTCGGCTAGCGTTAGAGATACGCAGTATTTT	CASSYSASVRDTQYF	few	-	TRBV6-2/TRBV6-3	TRBJ2-3
TGCGCCAGCAGCACGACCGGGACAGGGGGTGAAGCTTTCTTT	CASSTTGTGGEAFF	-	TRBD1	TRBV5-1	TRBJ1-1
TGTGCCAGCAGTTACTCCGGCAGGGGAGATGAAGCTTTCTTT	CASSYSGRGDEAFF	few	-	TRBV6-2/TRBV6-3	TRBJ1-1
TGTGCCAGCAGCTTAGGGGGGGGACCCTACAATGAGCAGTTCTTC	CASSLGGGPYNEQFF	-	TRBD2	TRBV11-3	TRBJ2-1
TGTGCCAGCAGGGCCGACAGGGGAAACACCATATATTTT	CASRADRGNTIYF	-	-	TRBV12-3/TRBV12-4	TRBJ1-3
TGTGCCAGCAGCTTACCAGGGGGAAGCTATGGCTACACCTTC	CASSLPGGSYGYTF	-	TRBD1	TRBV7-9	TRBJ1-2
TGTGCCAGCAGCGCGGAGACAGGGATCTCCTATAATTCACCCCTCCACTTT	CASSAETGISYNSPLHF	-	TRBD1	TRBV9	TRBJ1-6
TGTGCCAGCAGCCCCCAATCAGGGATCCTTAATGAAAAACTGTTTTTT	CASSPQSGILNEKLFF	-	-	TRBV9	TRBJ1-4
TGTGCCAGCAGCACTCAGGGTGGGGGCAATCAGCCCCAGCATTTT	CASSTQGGGNQPQHF	-	-	TRBV5-5	TRBJ1-5
TGCAGTGCTAGTTCGACTAGCGGGAATTCGGAGACCCAGTACTTC	CSASSTSGNSETQYF	-	TRBD2	TRBV20-1	TRBJ2-5
TGTGCCAGCAGTACAGGGGGCTATGAAAAACTGTTTTTT	CASSTGGYEKLFF	-	TRBD1	TRBV12-3/TRBV12-4	TRBJ1-4
TGTGCCATCAGGGACAGGGGGCAGGGAAGAAACTATGGCTACACCTTC	CAIRDRGQGRNYGYTF	-	TRBD1	TRBV10-3	TRBJ1-2
TGTGCCAGCAGAGAGCTGCGGGGTTCCTATAATTCACCCCTCCACTTT	CASRELRGSYNSPLHF	once	-	TRBV3-1/TRBV3-2	TRBJ1-6
TGTGCCAGCAGCGTAGGAGACAGGGTCGGCTACACCTTC	CASSVGDRVGYTF	-	TRBD1	TRBV9	TRBJ1-2
TGTGCTAGTGGTTTGGGGGCCCCGAGCTCCTACGAGCAGTACTTC	CASGLGAPSSYEQYF	few	-	TRBV12-5	TRBJ2-7
TGTGCCAGCAGTTCAGGGTACTCTGGAAACACCATATATTTT	CASSSGYSGNTIYF	-	-	TRBV11-2	TRBJ1-3
TGTGCCAGCAGCTCCCTACGCACAGATACGCAGTATTTT	CASSSLRTDTQYF	-	-	TRBV7-2	TRBJ2-3
TGTGCCAGCAGTTACTCACCGACAGGGGGTGAGACCCAGTACTTC	CASSYSPTGGETQYF	-	TRBD1	TRBV6-5	TRBJ2-5
TGTGCCTGGGACTCGTACTCTGGAAACACCATATATTTT	CAWDSYSGNTIYF	-	-	TRBV30	TRBJ1-3
TGTGCCAGCAGCCAGGGGACTAGCTCCGGGGGGACCACCCAGTTCTTC	CASSQGTSSGGTTQFF	-	TRBD2	TRBV3-1/TRBV3-2	TRBJ2-1
TGTGCCAGCGGGAGCCCCAATCAGCCCCAGCATTTT	CASGSPNQPQHF	-	-	TRBV2	TRBJ1-5
TGTGCCAGCAGCTTGCGCAGGGGCCCGGGGGGCCAAGAGACCCAGTACTTC	CASSLRRGPGGQETQYF	-	-	TRBV11-3	TRBJ2-5